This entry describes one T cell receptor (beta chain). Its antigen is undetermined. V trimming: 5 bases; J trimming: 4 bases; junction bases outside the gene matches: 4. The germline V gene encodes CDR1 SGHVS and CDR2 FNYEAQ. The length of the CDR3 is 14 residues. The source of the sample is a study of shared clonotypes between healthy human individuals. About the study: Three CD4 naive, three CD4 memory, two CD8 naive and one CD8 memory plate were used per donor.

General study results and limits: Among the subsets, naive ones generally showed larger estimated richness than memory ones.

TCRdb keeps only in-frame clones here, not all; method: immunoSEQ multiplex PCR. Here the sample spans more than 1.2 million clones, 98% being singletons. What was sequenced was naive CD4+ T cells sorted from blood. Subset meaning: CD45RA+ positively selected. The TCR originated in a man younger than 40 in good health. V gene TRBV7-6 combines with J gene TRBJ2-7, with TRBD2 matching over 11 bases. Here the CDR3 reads CASSILAGAYEQYF. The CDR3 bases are TGTGCCAGCAGCATACTAGCGGGAGCGTACGAGCAGTACTTC.